This TCR beta chain was profiled in a study of early T cells in non-severe SARS-CoV-2 infection. Turning to the study itself: Whole-blood bulk RNA, unsorted, was sequenced, and chains were unpaired.

This clonotype is judged medium-sized (0.01 to 0.1%). In the library, individual cDNA molecules carried attached unique molecular identifiers. TCRdb recomputed calls from the 5' RACE reads with MiXCR, one row per CDR3 protein. The sample lists roughly 28,000 distinct CDR3 sequences; around 5% were seen once. The CDR3 is 11 amino acids. The ends were cut back, 5 bases at V and 4 bases at J, with 8 bases in the middle. Looked up from germline, CDR1 is SQVTM and CDR2 is ANQGSEA. The rearrangement joins TRBV29-1 to TRBJ1-2; D call uncertain. The TCR originated in an adult who was a healthcare worker with PCR-confirmed SARS-CoV-2 infection or an uninfected control (not recorded which). The specimen was whole blood. CDR3 protein: CSVSKGYGYTF. CDR3 coding DNA: TGCAGCGTTTCGAAGGGCTATGGCTACACCTTC. The full variable domain, with the rest looked up from reference TRBV29-1 and TRBJ1-2, is SAVISQKPSRDICQRGTSLTIQCQVDSQVTMMFWYRQQPGQSLTLIATANQGSEATYESGFVIDKFPISRPNLTFSTLTVSNMSPEDSSIYLCSVSKGYGYTFGSGTRLTVV.